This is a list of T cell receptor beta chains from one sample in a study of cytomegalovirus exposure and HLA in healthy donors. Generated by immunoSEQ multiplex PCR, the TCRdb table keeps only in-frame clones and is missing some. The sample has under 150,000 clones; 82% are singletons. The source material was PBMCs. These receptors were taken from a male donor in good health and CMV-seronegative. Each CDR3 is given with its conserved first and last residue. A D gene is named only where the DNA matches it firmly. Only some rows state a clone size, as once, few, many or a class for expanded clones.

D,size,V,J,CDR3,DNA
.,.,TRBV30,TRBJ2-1,CASRVDEQFF,TGTGCCTCTAGAGTCGATGAGCAGTTCTTC
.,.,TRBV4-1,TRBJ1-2,CASSPGWDGYTF,TGCGCCAGCAGCCCCGGGTGGGATGGCTACACCTTC
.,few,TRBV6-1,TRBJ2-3,CASSLTGRGADTQYF,TGTGCCAGCAGTTTAACAGGGAGAGGTGCAGATACGCAGTATTTT
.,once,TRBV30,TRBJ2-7,CAWTDSQRSHYEQYF,TGTGCCTGGACCGATTCCCAGCGGAGCCACTACGAGCAGTACTTC
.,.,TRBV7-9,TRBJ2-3,CASSFETYTSTDTQYF,TGTGCCAGCAGCTTTGAGACATACACTAGCACAGATACGCAGTATTTT
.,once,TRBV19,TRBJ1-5,CASSMTPGTYLLDQPQHF,TGTGCCAGTAGTATGACCCCCGGGACATACCTTTTGGATCAGCCCCAGCATTTT
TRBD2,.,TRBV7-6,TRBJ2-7,CASSLEAGAREQYF,TGTGCCAGCAGCTTAGAAGCGGGAGCGAGGGAGCAGTACTTC
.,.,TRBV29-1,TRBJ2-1,CSVEDRLGPGNEQFF,TGCAGCGTTGAAGATCGATTGGGGCCTGGCAATGAGCAGTTCTTC
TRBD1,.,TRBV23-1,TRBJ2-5,CASSQSPGQEYF,TGCGCCAGCAGTCAATCGCCGGGACAGGAGTACTTC
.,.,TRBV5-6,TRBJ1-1,CASSAQYTEAFF,TGTGCCAGCAGCGCCCAGTACACTGAAGCTTTCTTT
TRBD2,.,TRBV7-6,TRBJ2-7,CASSLSPTSGRDNEQYF,TGTGCCAGCAGCTTGTCCCCGACTAGCGGGAGGGATAACGAGCAGTACTTC
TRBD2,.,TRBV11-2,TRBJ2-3,CASSPRGSSGSLDTQYF,TGTGCCAGCAGCCCAAGAGGATCTAGCGGGAGTTTGGATACGCAGTATTTT
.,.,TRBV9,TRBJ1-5,CASSVGNREGQPQHF,TGTGCCAGCAGCGTAGGGAACAGAGAAGGTCAGCCCCAGCATTTT
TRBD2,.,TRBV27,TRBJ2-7,CASSYRAGGNYEQYF,TGTGCCAGCAGTTACAGGGCGGGAGGGAACTACGAGCAGTACTTC
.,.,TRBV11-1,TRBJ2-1,CASSSGPHRIEDEQFF,TGTGCCAGCAGCAGTGGCCCGCACAGGATAGAGGATGAGCAGTTCTTC
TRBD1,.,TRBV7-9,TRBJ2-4,CASSTSQGVLQNIQYF,TGTGCCAGCAGCACCTCTCAGGGGGTCCTGCAAAACATTCAGTACTTC
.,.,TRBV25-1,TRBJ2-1,CASSRTGSGHNEQFF,TGTGCCAGCTCCCGAACGGGGAGTGGGCACAATGAGCAGTTCTTC
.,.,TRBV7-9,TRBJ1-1,CASSYTGTNTEAFF,TGTGCCAGCAGTTATACAGGGACGAACACTGAAGCTTTCTTT
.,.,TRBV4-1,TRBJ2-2,CASSQYGGGTGELFF,TGCGCCAGCAGCCAATATGGGGGAGGAACCGGGGAGCTGTTTTTT